This TCR beta chain emerged from a study of breast tumors, draining lymph nodes, adjacent tissues. Trimming removed 8 bases from V and 7 bases from J, with 12 bases in between. This CDR3 spans 13 amino acids. Germline V gene data show CDR1 as MRHNA and CDR2 as SNTAGT. Worth noting for this clonotype: Its antigen is undetermined.

Study-wide points: Compared with lymph nodes, tumors were less diverse; compared with nontumor tissue, more. The data were judged consistent with most tumor T cells coming from lymph node and expanding in tumor. Data only fit, rather than demonstrated, lymph node origin of most tumor T cells.

Breast cancer patients provided tissue from their axillary draining lymph nodes. Each CDR3 protein is one row after TCRdb ran MiXCR on the multiplex PCR reads. Here the sample spans approximately 90,000 distinct CDR3 sequences, over 25% being singletons. The V call is TRBV6-4, the J call TRBJ1-6; D call uncertain. The sequence was collected from a female donor with breast cancer. Some clones in this sample may be carry-over from other donors' samples. Sample: axillary lymph node tissue. For the CDR3, the DNA is TGTGCCAGCCGGACTAGCGGGAATTCACCCCTCCACTTT. It yields the protein CASRTSGNSPLHF.